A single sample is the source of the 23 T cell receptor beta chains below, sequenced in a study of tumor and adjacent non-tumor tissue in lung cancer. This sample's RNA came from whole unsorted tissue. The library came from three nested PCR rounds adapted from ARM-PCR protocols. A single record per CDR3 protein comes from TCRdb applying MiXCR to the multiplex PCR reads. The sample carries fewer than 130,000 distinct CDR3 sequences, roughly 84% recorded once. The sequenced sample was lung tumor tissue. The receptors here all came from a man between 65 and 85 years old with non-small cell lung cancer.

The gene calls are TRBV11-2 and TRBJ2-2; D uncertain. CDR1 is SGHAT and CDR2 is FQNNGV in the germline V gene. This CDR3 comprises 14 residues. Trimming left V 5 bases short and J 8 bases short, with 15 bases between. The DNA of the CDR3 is TGTGCCAGCAGCCTGGTCAGTCAGACTGGGGAGCTGTTTTTT. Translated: CASSLVSQTGELFF.

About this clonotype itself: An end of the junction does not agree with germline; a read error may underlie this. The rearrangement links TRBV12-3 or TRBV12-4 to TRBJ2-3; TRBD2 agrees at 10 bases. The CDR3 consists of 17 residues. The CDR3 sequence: CASSGGDGTSETETQCF. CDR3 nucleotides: TGTGCCAGCAGTGGAGGGGACGGGACTAGCGAAACAGAAACGCAGTGTTTT.

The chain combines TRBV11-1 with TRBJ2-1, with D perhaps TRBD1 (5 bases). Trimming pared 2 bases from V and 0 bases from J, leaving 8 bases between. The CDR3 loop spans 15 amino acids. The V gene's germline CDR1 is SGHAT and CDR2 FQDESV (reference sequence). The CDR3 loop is CASSLNRSSYNEQFF. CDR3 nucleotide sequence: TGTGCCAGCAGCTTAAACAGGAGCTCCTACAATGAGCAGTTCTTC.

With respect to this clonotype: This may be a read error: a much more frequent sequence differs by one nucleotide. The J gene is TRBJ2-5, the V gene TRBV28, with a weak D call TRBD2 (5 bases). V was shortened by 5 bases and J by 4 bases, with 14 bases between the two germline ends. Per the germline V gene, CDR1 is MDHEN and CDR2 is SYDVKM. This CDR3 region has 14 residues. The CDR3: CASSRLLEAETQYF. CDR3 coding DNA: TGTGCCAGCAGTCGCCTGTTGGAGGCAGAGACCCAGTACTTC.

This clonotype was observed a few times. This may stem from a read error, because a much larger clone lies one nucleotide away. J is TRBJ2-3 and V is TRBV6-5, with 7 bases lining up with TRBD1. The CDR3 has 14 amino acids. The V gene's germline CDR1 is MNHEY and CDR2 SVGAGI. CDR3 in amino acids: CASSRRQGPDMQYF. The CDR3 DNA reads TGTGCCAGCAGTAGACGACAGGGTCCAGATATGCAGTATTTT.

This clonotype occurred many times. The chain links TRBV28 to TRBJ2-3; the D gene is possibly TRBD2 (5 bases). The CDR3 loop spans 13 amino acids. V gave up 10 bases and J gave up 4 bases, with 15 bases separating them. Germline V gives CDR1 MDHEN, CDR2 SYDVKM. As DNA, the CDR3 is TGTGCCACCCGACCGCGGAGGCCAGATACGCAGTATTTT. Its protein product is CATRPRRPDTQYF.

CDR3 region: CASSFSSRRGIDTQYF. CDR3 nucleotides: TGTGCCAGCAGTTTCTCCAGCAGGAGAGGAATAGACACGCAGTATTTT. The chain carries TRBV28 and TRBJ2-3; D is unresolved. Germline loops: CDR1 MDHEN, CDR2 SYDVKM. The CDR3 length is 16 residues. V was trimmed by 3 bases and J by 9 bases, leaving 22 bases between them.

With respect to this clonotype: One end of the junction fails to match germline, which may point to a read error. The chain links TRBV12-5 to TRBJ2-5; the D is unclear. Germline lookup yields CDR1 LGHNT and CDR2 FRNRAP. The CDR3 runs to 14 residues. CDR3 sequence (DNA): TGTGCTAGTTGTTTGGGCGCAGCGAGGGAGACCCAGTACTTC. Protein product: CASCLGAARETQYF.

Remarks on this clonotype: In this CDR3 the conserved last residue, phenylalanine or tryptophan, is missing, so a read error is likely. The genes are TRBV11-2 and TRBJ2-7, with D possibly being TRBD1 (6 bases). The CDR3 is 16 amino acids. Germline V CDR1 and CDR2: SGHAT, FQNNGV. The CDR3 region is CATSPSAGTPTYEQYL. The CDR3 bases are TGTGCCACCAGCCCCTCCGCCGGGACACCAACCTACGAGCAGTACCTC.

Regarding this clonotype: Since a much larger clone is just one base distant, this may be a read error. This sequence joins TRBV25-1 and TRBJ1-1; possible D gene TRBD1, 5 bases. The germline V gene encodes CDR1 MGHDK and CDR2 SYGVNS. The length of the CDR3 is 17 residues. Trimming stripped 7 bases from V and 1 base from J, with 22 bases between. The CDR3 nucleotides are TGTGCCAGCAATGGTGGGCCGGGGCTAGGCTGGAACACTGAAGCTTTCTTT. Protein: CASNGGPGLGWNTEAFF.

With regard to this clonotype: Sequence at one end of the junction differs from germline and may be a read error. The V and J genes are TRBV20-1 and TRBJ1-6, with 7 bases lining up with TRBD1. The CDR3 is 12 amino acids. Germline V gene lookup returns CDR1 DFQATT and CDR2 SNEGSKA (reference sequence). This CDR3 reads CGAMTGNSPLHF. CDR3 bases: TGCGGTGCTATGACAGGGAATTCACCCCTCCACTTT.

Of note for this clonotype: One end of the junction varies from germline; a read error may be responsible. CDR3 sequence (DNA): TGTGCCAGCAGTTTCGCTATCGAGCAGTCAACCAATGAAAAACTGTTTTTT. It yields the protein CASSFAIEQSTNEKLFF. The chain couples TRBV28 to TRBJ1-4; D unresolved. CDR1 is MDHEN, CDR2 SYDVKM, per germline. CDR3 length: 17 amino acids.

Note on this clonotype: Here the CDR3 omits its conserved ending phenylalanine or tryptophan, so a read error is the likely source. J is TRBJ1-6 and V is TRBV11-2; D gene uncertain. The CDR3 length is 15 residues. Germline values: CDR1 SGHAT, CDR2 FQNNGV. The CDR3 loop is CTSSARTDGNSLLHI. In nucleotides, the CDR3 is TGTACCAGCAGCGCAAGGACGGATGGGAATTCACTCCTCCACATT.

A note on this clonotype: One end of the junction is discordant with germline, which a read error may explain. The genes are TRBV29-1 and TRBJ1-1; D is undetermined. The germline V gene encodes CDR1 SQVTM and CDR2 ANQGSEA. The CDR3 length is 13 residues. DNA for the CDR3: TGCAGCGTGGCACCTGAGGTGAACACGGAAGCTTTCTTT. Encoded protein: CSVAPEVNTEAFF.

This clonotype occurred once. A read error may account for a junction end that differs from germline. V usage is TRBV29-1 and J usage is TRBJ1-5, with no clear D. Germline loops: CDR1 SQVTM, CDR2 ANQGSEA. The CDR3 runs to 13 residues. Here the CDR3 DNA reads TGTAGCGTTAGTTCGGGATTCAATCTGCCCCAGCATTTT. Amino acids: CSVSSGFNLPQHF. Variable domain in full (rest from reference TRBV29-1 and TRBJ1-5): SAVISQKPSRDICQRGTSLTIQCQVDSQVTMMFWYRQQPGQSLTLIATANQGSEATYESGFVIDKFPISRPNLTFSTLTVSNMSPEDSSIYLCSVSSGFNLPQHFGDGTRLSIL.

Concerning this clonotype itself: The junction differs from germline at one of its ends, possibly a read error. The CDR3 region is CASRAGTGSNQSQHF. In nucleotides, the CDR3 is TGTGCCAGCAGGGCAGGGACAGGGAGCAATCAGTCCCAGCATTTT. The genes are TRBV28 and TRBJ1-5; the match to TRBD1 covers 9 bases. The CDR3 extends over 15 amino acids. Germline-derived CDR1 and CDR2 are MDHEN and SYDVKM.

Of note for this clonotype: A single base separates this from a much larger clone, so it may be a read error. The CDR3 sequence is CASTNGQNSNQAQHF. In nucleotides, the CDR3 is TGTGCCAGCACTAACGGGCAGAATAGCAATCAGGCCCAGCATTTT. The chain combines TRBV28 with TRBJ1-5; D gene uncertain. CDR3 length equals 15 residues. Germline-derived CDR1 and CDR2 are MDHEN and SYDVKM. The full variable domain, with the rest looked up from reference TRBV28 and TRBJ1-5, is DVKVTQSSRYLVKRTGEKVFLECVQDMDHENMFWYRQDPGLGLRLIYFSYDVKMKEKGDIPEGYSVSREKKERFSLILESASTNQTSMYLCASTNGQNSNQAQHFGDGTRLSIL.

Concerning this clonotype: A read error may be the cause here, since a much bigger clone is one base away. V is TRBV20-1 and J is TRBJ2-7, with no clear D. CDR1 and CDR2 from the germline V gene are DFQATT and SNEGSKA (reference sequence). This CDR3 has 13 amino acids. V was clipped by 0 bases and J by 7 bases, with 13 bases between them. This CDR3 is CSARDLTLGEQYF. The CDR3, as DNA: TGCAGTGCTAGAGACCTGACCTTGGGGGAGCAGTACTTC.

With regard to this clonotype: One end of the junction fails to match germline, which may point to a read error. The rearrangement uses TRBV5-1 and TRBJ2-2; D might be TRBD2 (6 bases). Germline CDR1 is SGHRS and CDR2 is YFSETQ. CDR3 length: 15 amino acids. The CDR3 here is CASSLTWSSTGGLFF. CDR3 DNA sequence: TGCGCCAGCAGCTTGACATGGAGCAGCACCGGGGGGCTGTTTTTT.

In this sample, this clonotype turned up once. The DNA for the CDR3 is TGTGCCAGCAGCCAAACATATTTAGATGGCCGCACCTTC. The encoded protein is CASSQTYLDGRTF. The chain is built from TRBV14 and TRBJ1-2; no reliable D call. CDR3 length: 13 amino acids. Trimming took off 2 bases at V and 13 bases at J, with 17 bases between the two ends. Germline V gene data show CDR1 as SGHDN and CDR2 as FVKESK.

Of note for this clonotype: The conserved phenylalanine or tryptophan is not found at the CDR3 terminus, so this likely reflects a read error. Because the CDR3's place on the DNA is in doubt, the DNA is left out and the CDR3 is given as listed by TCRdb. CDR3 protein: CASSSQSDQPQHS. V usage is TRBV6-2 or TRBV6-3 and J usage is TRBJ1-5. The CDR3 is 13 amino acids in total, end residues counted. Germline CDR1 reads MNHEY; CDR2 reads SVGEGT.

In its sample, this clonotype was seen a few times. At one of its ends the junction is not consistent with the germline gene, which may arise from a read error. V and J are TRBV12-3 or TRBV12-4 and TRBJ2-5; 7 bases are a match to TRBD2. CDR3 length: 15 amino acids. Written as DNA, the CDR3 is TGTGCCAACAGTGGGCTGGCGGGAGTGGTGGAGACCCAGTACTTC. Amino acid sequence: CANSGLAGVVETQYF.

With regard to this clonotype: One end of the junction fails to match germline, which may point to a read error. Here the CDR3 DNA reads TGTGCCGTCGGAATGAGACTAGCAGGTTTTTACGAGCAATACTTC. Translated: CAVGMRLAGFYEQYF. V gene TRBV6-5 combines with J gene TRBJ2-7; 7 bases match TRBD2. The CDR3 runs to 15 residues. Germline V gives CDR1 MNHEY, CDR2 SVGAGI.